This T cell receptor beta chain was documented in a study of control samples from healthy donors and cancer patients (dated by TCRdb to the early 2020s). On this clone itself: This receptor's antigen is unknown. Base qualities were left out, and no much larger clone turns up one base away.

The library was built by means of the immunoSEQ multiplex PCR assay. This immuneACCESS table, as held by TCRdb, lists in-frame sequences with V and J called but not all clones. Of the missing ones, under half trace to an unresolved V gene in checked studies; the others have no known cause. The sample table lists roughly 140,000 clones, 93% of them with a count of one. Roughly 2.3% of the sample is held by the ten biggest clonotypes. The germline V gene gives CDR1 as SNHLY and CDR2 as FYNNEI. Counted from cysteine to phenylalanine, this CDR3 has 15 amino acids. Kept here is only the CDR3 DNA, which spans 45 bases and is read in frame from base 1. Germline trimming: 7 bases from V, 4 bases from J; junction bases outside gene matches: 9.

The sample consisted of blood. Recombination connected TRBV2 to TRBJ1-5; the central 8 bases match TRBD1. This TCR was sampled from a man over 45 in good health. The CDR3 protein is CASTPRTGFNQPQHF. The nucleotide sequence reads as follows: TGTGCCAGCACACCGAGGACAGGGTTTAATCAGCCCCAGCATTTT.